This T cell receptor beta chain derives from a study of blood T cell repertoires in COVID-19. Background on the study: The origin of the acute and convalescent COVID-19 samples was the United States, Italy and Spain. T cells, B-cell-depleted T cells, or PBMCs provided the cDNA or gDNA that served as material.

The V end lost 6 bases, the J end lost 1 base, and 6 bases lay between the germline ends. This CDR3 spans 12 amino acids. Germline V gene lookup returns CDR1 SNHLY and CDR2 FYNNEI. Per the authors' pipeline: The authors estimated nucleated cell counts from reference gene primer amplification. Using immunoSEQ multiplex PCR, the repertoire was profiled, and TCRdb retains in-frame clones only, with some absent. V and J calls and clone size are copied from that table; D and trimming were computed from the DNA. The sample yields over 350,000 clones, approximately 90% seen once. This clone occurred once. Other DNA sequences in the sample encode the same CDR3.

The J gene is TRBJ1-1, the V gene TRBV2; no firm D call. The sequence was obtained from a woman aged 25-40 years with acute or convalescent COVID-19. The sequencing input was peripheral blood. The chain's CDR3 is CASREGNTEAFF. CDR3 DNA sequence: TGTGCCAGCAGGGAGGGGAACACTGAAGCTTTCTTT. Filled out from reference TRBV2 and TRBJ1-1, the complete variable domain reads EPEVTQTPSHQVTQMGQEVILRCVPISNHLYFYWYRQILGQKVEFLVSFYNNEISEKSEIFDDQFSVERPDGSNFTLKIRSTKLEDSAMYFCASREGNTEAFFGQGTRLTVV.